The T cell receptor beta chain described here comes from a study of T-cell reconstitution after alpha-beta-depleted transplantation in children. Whole-study results and caveats: The origin of alpha-beta T cells about two months after transplant was reportedly several hundred expanded graft clones. Some patients' high day-60 TCRbeta diversity was traced to surviving recipient T cells and thymic progenitors. T cells produced anew were the main source of T-cell counts and diversity one year after transplant.

CDR3 length equals 16 residues. V lost 0 bases and J 2 bases, leaving 14 bases between the germline ends. Germline V gene data show CDR1 as DFQATT and CDR2 as SNEGSKA (reference sequence). Worth noting for this clonotype: The antigen is undetermined.

Unique molecular identifiers were built into the TCRbeta library. TCRdb re-called the PCR reads with MiXCR, one entry per CDR3 protein. Of about 98,000 distinct CDR3 sequences in the sample, 4.5% to 7.5% were seen once. The source is a female patient aged 2-10 years who had a stem cell transplant for Fanconi anemia, so the T cells may come from the graft donor. Here the sequenced sample was PBMCs, mostly from graft donor cells, taken 60 days after TCRalphabeta/CD19-depleted stem cell transplant. The chain recombines TRBV20-1 with TRBJ1-5, with no clear D. Here the CDR3 reads CSARDEHLYRNQPQHF. Here the CDR3 DNA reads TGCAGTGCTAGAGATGAGCACCTGTATCGCAATCAGCCCCAGCATTTT.